This entry features one TCR beta chain sequence. The junction departs from germline at one end; a sequencing error may be responsible. Germline V gene data show CDR1 as SGHVS and CDR2 as FQNEAQ. The CDR3 has 14 residues. These data originate in a study of cytomegalovirus exposure and HLA in healthy donors. It was with 60 Vbeta and 13 Jbeta primers that the PCR ran. The method was immunoSEQ multiplex PCR; TCRdb's version includes in-frame clones alone and lacks a portion of them. Among 100,000 to 150,000 clones, more than 65% were seen once, and the ten largest hold over 2%. Source material: PBMCs. The receptor comes from a woman aged 55-69 years in good health and CMV-seropositive. The chain carries TRBV7-8 and TRBJ2-7, with 9 nucleotides matching TRBD2. The CDR3 region is CASGLGGGEYEQYF. In DNA form, the CDR3 reads TGTGCCAGCGGCTTAGGCGGGGGGGAATACGAGCAGTACTTC.